These 2 T cell receptor beta chains came from one sample sequenced in a study of cytomegalovirus exposure and HLA in healthy donors. A multiplex PCR was run with 60 Vbeta primers and 13 Jbeta primers. The data were produced by immunoSEQ multiplex PCR, yet TCRdb's version contains in-frame clones alone and is incomplete. Seen in this sample are around 51,000 clones; the ten most common clones hold more than 2%. The sequencing sample was made of PBMCs. The receptors were sampled from a woman aged 40-49 years in good health and CMV-seronegative.

The chain joins TRBV5-1 to TRBJ2-7, with 9 bases lining up with TRBD2. V was pared by 0 bases and J by 3 bases, with 4 bases of the junction left unmatched. This CDR3 has 15 amino acids. CDR1 and CDR2 (germline): SGHRS, YFSETQ. DNA of the CDR3: TGCGCCAGCAGCTTGGCGACTAGCGGCTTCTACGAGCAGTACTTC. Protein: CASSLATSGFYEQYF.

Details on this clone: Other nucleotide sequences in the sample specify the same CDR3. This chain's CDR3 is CASSYSNRGSYEQYF. For the CDR3, the DNA is TGTGCCAGCAGTTACTCGAACAGGGGGTCCTACGAGCAGTACTTC. The chain joins TRBV6-5 to TRBJ2-7; 8 nucleotides agree with TRBD1. Trimming at V came to 0 bases and at J to 1 base, leaving 2 bases not matched to a gene. The CDR3 spans 15 residues. Germline V lookup: CDR1 MNHEY, CDR2 SVGAGI.